What follows describes a single TCR beta chain. Its antigen is not identified. This entry comes from a study of T cell responses to AZD1222 COVID-19 vaccine. The study's findings and limits: The number of AZD1222 recipients seropositive at baseline was only 6 or 7. Spike was spanned by vaccine-associated CD4 TCRs, which were dominant at 160-218 and 743-854. White British donors predominated, females outnumbered males, and clonal diversity was possibly underestimated. Reportedly, close to half of spike-specific TCRs are directed against unmutated variant regions.

The CDR3 is made up of 14 amino acids. The V and J ends lost 0 bases and 0 bases respectively, with 6 bases between them. Germline assignment: CDR1 MNHEY and CDR2 SVGAGI. The data were produced by immunoSEQ multiplex PCR, yet TCRdb's version contains in-frame clones alone and is incomplete. Of about 93,000 clones in the sample, under 90% were seen once. The clonotype was recovered from an adult in good health. The chain joins TRBV6-5 to TRBJ2-7, with D uncertain. The sample in question was peripheral blood, obtained on day 0 of MenACWY control vaccination. The CDR3 DNA follows: TGTGCCAGCAGTTACTCTGACAACTCCTACGAGCAGTACTTC. As protein: CASSYSDNSYEQYF.